This is a list of T cell receptor beta chains from one sample in a study of chemoradiotherapy in HPV16-positive cancers. Here immunoSEQ multiplex PCR was the method, and the copy in TCRdb shows in-frame clones only, minus some. Of approximately 1,500 clones listed, roughly 86% were seen once; the top ten hold 6% to 7%. The specimen comprised tumor tissue, sampled from a patient who underwent chemoradiotherapy. The receptors here all came from a human donor with HPV-associated anogenital cancer. The conserved cysteine and the conserved F or W are not part of the CDR3 here.

TRBJ1-1 TRBV7-9 ASSLMGVNTEAF
TRBJ1-6 TRBV15 ATSRGDLNSPLH
TRBJ2-5 TRBV20-1 SAVEETQY
TRBJ1-3 TRBV9 ASSARQGRNTIY
TRBJ1-1 TRBV27 ASSFGKGLNTEAF
TRBJ2-5 TRBV2 ASSGWTGDQETQY
TRBJ2-1 TRBV27 ASSEGADYNEQF
TRBJ1-1 TRBV6-4 ASSATHRVSEAF
TRBJ2-2 TRBV19 ASRTGPANTGELF
TRBJ2-5 TRBV7-9 ASSFNRGVGTQY
TRBJ1-2 TRBV15 ATSRDLQDNGYT
TRBJ2-5 TRBV6-1 ASFSGGVGTQY
TRBJ2-5 TRBV5-6 ASSLDGGGALYETQY
TRBJ1-5 TRBV7-9 ASSLEGGGNQPQH
TRBJ1-1 TRBV18 ASSPPGVGTEAF
TRBJ1-1 TRBV7-2 ASSFRWTSPLGGNTEAF
TRBJ2-3 TRBV9 ASSATSIDTQY
TRBJ1-2 TRBV29-1 SVEEQEEGYT
TRBJ1-2 TRBV7-2 ASSSSGASHGYT
TRBJ1-1 TRBV30 AWSSTGVGAEAF
TRBJ1-1 TRBV15 ATSMGFSEAF
TRBJ2-7 TRBV18 ASSPIYSGPSSYEQY
TRBJ2-2 TRBV7-3 ASSRQGGAGELF
TRBJ2-1 TRBV20-1 SAFGYNEQF
TRBJ2-3 TRBV1 TSSQDLKWGAVHTDTQY
TRBJ2-1 TRBV19 ASSIGPPNNEQF
TRBJ2-3 TRBV5-1 ASSLGSSGGAGSDTQY
TRBJ2-3 TRBV19 ASSIYGPDTDTQY
TRBJ2-5 TRBV11-1 ASSHFSRSRQETQY
TRBJ2-3 TRBV5-1 ASSPRTAASSSTDTQY
TRBJ1-1 TRBV7-9 ASSWGQDGSSPEAF
TRBJ2-2 TRBV30 AWSYEGDTGELF
TRBJ2-1 TRBV15 ATSRAFGGRTNNEQF
TRBJ1-1 TRBV9 ASSVDPGPAGTEAF
TRBJ1-5 TRBV7-9 ASSFDLQGAGQPQH
TRBJ2-2 TRBV19 ASSISGAGELF
TRBJ1-3 TRBV30 AWSVLGLNSGNTIY
TRBJ1-1 TRBV4-2 ASTVGRHPNTEAF
TRBJ2-2 TRBV27 ASSLGASTGELF
TRBJ1-6 TRBV9 ASSAGTDTGNSPLH
TRBJ2-2 TRBV14 ASSQNRGMGTGELF
TRBJ2-3 TRBV29-1 SVEFFGLKITDTQY
TRBJ1-1 TRBV7-8 ASSAQTGAHTEAF
TRBJ1-2 TRBV29-1 SVGSQGAGGYT
TRBJ2-6 TRBV6-5 ASRGSSGANVLT